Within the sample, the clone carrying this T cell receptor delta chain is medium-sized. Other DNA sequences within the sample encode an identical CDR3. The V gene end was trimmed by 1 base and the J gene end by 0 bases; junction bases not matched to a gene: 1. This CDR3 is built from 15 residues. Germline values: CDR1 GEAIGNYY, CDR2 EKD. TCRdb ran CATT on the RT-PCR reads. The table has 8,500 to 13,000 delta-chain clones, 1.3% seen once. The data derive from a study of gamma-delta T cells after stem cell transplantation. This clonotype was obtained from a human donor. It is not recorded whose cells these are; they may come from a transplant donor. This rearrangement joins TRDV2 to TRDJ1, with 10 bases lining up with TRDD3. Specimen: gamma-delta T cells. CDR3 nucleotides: TGTGCCTGTGACACACTGGGGGATTACACCGATAAACTCATCTTT. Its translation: CACDTLGDYTDKLIF.